This T cell receptor beta chain derives from a study of blood T cell repertoires in COVID-19. Repertoires were generated with immunoSEQ multiplex PCR, while TCRdb's copy carries only in-frame clones and drops some. The table records about 230,000 clones, around four fifths of them present only once. V was cut by 6 bases and J by 1 base, with 10 bases left in between. Germline values: CDR1 SQVTM, CDR2 ANQGSEA. The CDR3 has 12 amino acids. The rearrangement uses TRBV29-1 and TRBJ2-7; D is possibly TRBD1 (5 bases). Sequencing used peripheral blood. The origin of this receptor is a woman in her 70s with active or convalescent COVID-19. The CDR3 region is CSVLRVSYEQYF. DNA of the CDR3: TGCAGCGTGCTCAGGGTTTCCTACGAGCAGTACTTC.